These T cell receptor beta chains were read from a single sample in a study of T cell responses to AZD1222 COVID-19 vaccine. Measured with immunoSEQ multiplex PCR; TCRdb has only the in-frame clones, and not every one. The sample shows about 100,000 clones, approximately 89% of them seen only once. Specimen: peripheral blood, collected on day 0 of MenACWY control vaccination. These TCRs come from an adult in good health. Both conserved end residues are part of each CDR3. Fields, in order: V gene, clone size, D gene, J gene, CDR3 DNA, CDR3 protein. The D gene is left open where the match is weak. Only part of the rows carry a size: once, few, many, or a class if the clone is expanded.

V gene: TRBV7-2; clone size: -; D gene: -; J gene: TRBJ1-4; CDR3 DNA: TGTGCCAGCAGCTTAGGGGGTGTGAAGGAAAAACTGTTTTTT; CDR3 protein: CASSLGGVKEKLFF
V gene: TRBV4-1; clone size: -; D gene: TRBD1; J gene: TRBJ1-2; CDR3 DNA: TGCGCCAGCAGCCAGGATGACAGGGTCGAATATGGCTACACCTTC; CDR3 protein: CASSQDDRVEYGYTF
V gene: TRBV7-9; clone size: -; D gene: TRBD1; J gene: TRBJ1-4; CDR3 DNA: TGTGCCAGCAGCCAAGGTCCCGGGACAGGGGTGCAGAATGAAAAACTGTTTTTT; CDR3 protein: CASSQGPGTGVQNEKLFF
V gene: TRBV6-5; clone size: -; D gene: TRBD1; J gene: TRBJ1-1; CDR3 DNA: TGTGCCGCAGACAGGGAAGGCACTGAAGCTTTCTTT; CDR3 protein: CAADREGTEAFF
V gene: TRBV7-3; clone size: -; D gene: TRBD2; J gene: TRBJ2-7; CDR3 DNA: TGTGCCACCGCCGGGACTAGCGGCGGTTACACTTACGAGCAGTACTTC; CDR3 protein: CATAGTSGGYTYEQYF
V gene: TRBV5-5; clone size: -; D gene: -; J gene: TRBJ1-3; CDR3 DNA: TGTGCCAGCAGCCGGACTCGAGTGCAGGGGAAAGGAAACACCATATATTTT; CDR3 protein: CASSRTRVQGKGNTIYF
V gene: TRBV6-1; clone size: -; D gene: -; J gene: TRBJ1-4; CDR3 DNA: TGTGCCAGCAGTGAAGCGGCCGGATCTGGGGAAAAACTGTTTTTT; CDR3 protein: CASSEAAGSGEKLFF
V gene: TRBV7-9; clone size: -; D gene: -; J gene: TRBJ1-4; CDR3 DNA: TGTGCCAGCAGCGACGTCTGGGCCAAAGGGGAAAAACTGTTTTTT; CDR3 protein: CASSDVWAKGEKLFF
V gene: TRBV29-1; clone size: -; D gene: TRBD2; J gene: TRBJ2-7; CDR3 DNA: TGCAGCGCCCAGGGGGGACTAGCGGAATCCTACGAGCAGTACTTC; CDR3 protein: CSAQGGLAESYEQYF
V gene: TRBV19; clone size: -; D gene: -; J gene: TRBJ1-5; CDR3 DNA: TGTGCCAGTAGTATCGGGGGAGTGGTCAATCAGCCCCAGCATTTT; CDR3 protein: CASSIGGVVNQPQHF
V gene: TRBV5-4; clone size: few; D gene: TRBD1; J gene: TRBJ1-2; CDR3 DNA: TGTGCCAGCAGCTTGCAGGGGGCGGAAAATGGAGGCTACACCTTC; CDR3 protein: CASSLQGAENGGYTF